This paragraph reports one T cell receptor beta chain. This CDR3 comprises 16 residues. V gave up 6 bases and J gave up 3 bases, with 18 bases separating them. From germline, CDR1 is KGHSH and CDR2 LQKENI. Within Nashville, Tennessee resided all donors, each a Caucasian adult. It was around 220 ng DNA, about 30,000 T cell genomes, that sorted-subset replicate PCRs used. In the authors' workflow: Junction-only sequences without quality scores came from ImmunoSEQ, so filtering differed. Using immunoSEQ multiplex PCR, the repertoire was profiled, and TCRdb retains in-frame clones only, with some absent. The V and J calls and the clone size are those of that table, but D and trimming were determined from the DNA. The sample carries more than 2,000,000 clones, just over 90% recorded once. This record belongs to a study of shared clonotypes between healthy human individuals. For the study at large: Per donor, three plates held CD4 naive cells, three held CD4 memory, two held CD8 naive and one held CD8 memory.

Material: naive CD4+ T cells sorted from blood. This sample's subset: CD45RA+ positively selected. This chain connects TRBV18 to TRBJ1-5; D unclear. This clonotype was sampled from a man younger than 35 in good health. CDR3 in amino acids: CASSSKRVVDNQPQHF. The DNA for the CDR3 is TGTGCCAGCTCTTCTAAGAGAGTTGTGGACAATCAGCCCCAGCATTTT. The full variable domain, completed using reference TRBV18 and TRBJ1-5, is NAGVMQNPRHLVRRRGQEARLRCSPMKGHSHVYWYRQLPEEGLKFMVYLQKENIIDESGMPKERFSAEFPKEGPSILRIQQVVRGDSAAYFCASSSKRVVDNQPQHFGDGTRLSIL.